The sequence of this T cell receptor beta chain was determined in a study of chemoradiotherapy in HPV16-positive cancers. Study-wide results and caveats: Candidate HPV-specific clones and E7-related TCR motifs grew in tumor during treatment. In HPV16-positive patients, HPV-responsive T-cell expansion tracked better recurrence-free survival. HPV-specific T cells were functionally defined from only a couple of HPV16-positive patients.

Repertoires were generated with immunoSEQ multiplex PCR, while TCRdb's copy carries only in-frame clones and drops some. This sample has 7,500 to 9,500 clones; 65% to 80% occur once, and the top ten carry about a fifth. This clone showed up just a few times. Its antigen remains unknown. Samples were taken several times over chemoradiotherapy. Germline values: CDR1 KGHSH, CDR2 LQKENI. Trimming pared 0 bases from V and 5 bases from J, leaving 4 bases between. The length of the CDR3 is 12 residues. The source is a human donor with HPV-associated anogenital cancer. The specimen was collected from a patient who underwent chemoradiotherapy. The V and J genes are TRBV18 and TRBJ2-5, with D unresolved. In DNA form, the CDR3 reads TGTGCCAGCTCACCACCGGGGGAGACCCAGTACTTC. Amino acid sequence: CASSPPGETQYF.